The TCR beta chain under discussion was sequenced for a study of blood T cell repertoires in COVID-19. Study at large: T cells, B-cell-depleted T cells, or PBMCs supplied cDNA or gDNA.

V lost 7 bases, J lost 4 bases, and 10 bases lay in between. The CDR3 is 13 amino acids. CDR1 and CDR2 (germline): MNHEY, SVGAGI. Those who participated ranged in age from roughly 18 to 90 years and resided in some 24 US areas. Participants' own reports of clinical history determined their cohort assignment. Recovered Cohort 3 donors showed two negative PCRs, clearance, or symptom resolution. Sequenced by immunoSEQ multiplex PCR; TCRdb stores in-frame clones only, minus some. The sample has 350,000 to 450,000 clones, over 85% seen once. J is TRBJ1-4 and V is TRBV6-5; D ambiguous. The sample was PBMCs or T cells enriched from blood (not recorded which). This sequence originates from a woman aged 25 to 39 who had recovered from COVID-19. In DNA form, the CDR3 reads TGTGCCAGCAATGCGAAGCGTAATGAAAAACTGTTTTTT. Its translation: CASNAKRNEKLFF.